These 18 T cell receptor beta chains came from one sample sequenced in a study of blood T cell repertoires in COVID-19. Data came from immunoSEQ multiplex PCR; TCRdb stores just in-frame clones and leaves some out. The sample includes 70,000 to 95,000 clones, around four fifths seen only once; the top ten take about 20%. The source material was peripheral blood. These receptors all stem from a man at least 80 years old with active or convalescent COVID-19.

The CDR3 DNA reads TGTGCCAGCAGTTTGCCCGGTCCTCGTTCGCGGACTGAAGCTTTCTTT. It yields the protein CASSLPGPRSRTEAFF. V and J are TRBV28 and TRBJ1-1; D uncertain. V was cut by 3 bases and J by 5 bases, with 19 bases left in between. CDR1 is MDHEN, CDR2 SYDVKM, per germline. The CDR3 has 16 residues.

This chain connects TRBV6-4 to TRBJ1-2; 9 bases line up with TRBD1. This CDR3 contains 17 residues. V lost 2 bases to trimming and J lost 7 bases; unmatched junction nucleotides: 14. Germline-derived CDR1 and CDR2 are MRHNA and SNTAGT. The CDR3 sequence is CASSDRPNRGLQSGYTF. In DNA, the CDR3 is TGTGCCAGCAGTGACCGCCCCAACAGGGGGCTTCAGAGTGGCTACACCTTC.

This CDR3 reads CASSTGGGTDTQYF. CDR3 nucleotides: TGTGCCAGCAGTACAGGGGGTGGAACAGATACGCAGTATTTT. V gene TRBV6-4 combines with J gene TRBJ2-3; 8 bases line up with TRBD1. Germline CDR1 is MRHNA and CDR2 is SNTAGT. The length of the CDR3 is 14 residues. V dropped 5 bases and J dropped 3; count of bases not matched to a gene: 4.

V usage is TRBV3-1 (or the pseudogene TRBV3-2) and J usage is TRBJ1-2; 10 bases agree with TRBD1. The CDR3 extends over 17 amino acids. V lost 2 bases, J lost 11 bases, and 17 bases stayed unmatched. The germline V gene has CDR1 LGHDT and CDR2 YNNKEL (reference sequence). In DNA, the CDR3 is TGTGCCAGCAGCCAAACCCCTACCGGGACAGGGGTGAATAAGTACACCTTC. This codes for CASSQTPTGTGVNKYTF.

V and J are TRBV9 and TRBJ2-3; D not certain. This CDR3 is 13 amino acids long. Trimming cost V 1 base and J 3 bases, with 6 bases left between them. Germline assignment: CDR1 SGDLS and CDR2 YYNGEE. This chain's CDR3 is CASSVSATDTQYF. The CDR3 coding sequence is TGTGCCAGCAGCGTAAGTGCGACAGATACGCAGTATTTT. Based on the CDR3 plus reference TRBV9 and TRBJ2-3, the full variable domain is DSGVTQTPKHLITATGQRVTLRCSPRSGDLSVYWYQQSLDQGLQFLIQYYNGEERAKGNILERFSAQQFPDLHSELNLSSLELGDSALYFCASSVSATDTQYFGPGTRLTVL.

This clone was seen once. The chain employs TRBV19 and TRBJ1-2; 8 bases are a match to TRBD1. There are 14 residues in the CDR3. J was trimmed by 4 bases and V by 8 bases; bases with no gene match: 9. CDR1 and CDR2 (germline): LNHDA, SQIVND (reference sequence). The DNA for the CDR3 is TGTGCCAGTTCGGACAGGGTCAGAGGCTATGGCTACACCTTC. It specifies CASSDRVRGYGYTF.

CDR3 bases: TGTGCCAGCAGTGAGCTGGCGGGAGGTGGGTATGAGCAGTTCTTC. Its protein product is CASSELAGGGYEQFF. V is TRBV2 and J is TRBJ2-1, with 8 nucleotides matching TRBD2. Germline CDR1 SNHLY, CDR2 FYNNEI. Trimming at V came to 3 bases and at J to 8 bases, leaving 9 bases not matched to a gene. This CDR3 comprises 15 residues. Drawing the rest from reference TRBV2 and TRBJ2-1, the complete variable domain is EPEVTQTPSHQVTQMGQEVILRCVPISNHLYFYWYRQILGQKVEFLVSFYNNEISEKSEIFDDQFSVERPDGSNFTLKIRSTKLEDSAMYFCASSELAGGGYEQFFGPGTRLTVL.

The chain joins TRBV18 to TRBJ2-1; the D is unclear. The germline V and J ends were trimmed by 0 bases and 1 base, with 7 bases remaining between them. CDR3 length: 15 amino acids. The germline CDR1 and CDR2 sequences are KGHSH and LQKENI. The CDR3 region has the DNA TGTGCCAGCTCACCACCGCTACAGTCCTACAATGAGCAGTTCTTC. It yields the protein CASSPPLQSYNEQFF.

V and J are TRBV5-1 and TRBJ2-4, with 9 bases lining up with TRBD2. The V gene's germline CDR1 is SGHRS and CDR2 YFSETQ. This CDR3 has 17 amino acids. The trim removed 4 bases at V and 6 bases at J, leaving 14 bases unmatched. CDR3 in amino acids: CASSPTGGGAWGNIQYF. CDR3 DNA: TGCGCCAGCAGCCCGACGGGCGGGGGGGCATGGGGAAACATTCAGTACTTC. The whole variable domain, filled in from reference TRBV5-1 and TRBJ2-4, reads KAGVTQTPRYLIKTRGQQVTLSCSPISGHRSVSWYQQTPGQGLQFLFEYFSETQRNKGNFPGRFSGRQFSNSRSEMNVSTLELGDSALYLCASSPTGGGAWGNIQYFGAGTRLSVL.

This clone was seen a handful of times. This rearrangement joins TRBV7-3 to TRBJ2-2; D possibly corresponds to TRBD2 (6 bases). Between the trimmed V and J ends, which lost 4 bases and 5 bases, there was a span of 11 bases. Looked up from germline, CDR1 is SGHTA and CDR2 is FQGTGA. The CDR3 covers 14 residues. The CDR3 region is CASSSRGETGELFF. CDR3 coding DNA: TGTGCCAGCAGCTCGCGGGGCGAAACCGGGGAGCTGTTTTTT.

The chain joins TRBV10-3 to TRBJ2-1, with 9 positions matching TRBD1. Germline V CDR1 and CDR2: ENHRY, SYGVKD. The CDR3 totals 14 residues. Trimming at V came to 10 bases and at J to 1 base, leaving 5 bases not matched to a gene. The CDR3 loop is CATADRGSYNEQFF. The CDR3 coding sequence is TGTGCCACCGCCGACAGGGGGTCCTACAATGAGCAGTTCTTC.

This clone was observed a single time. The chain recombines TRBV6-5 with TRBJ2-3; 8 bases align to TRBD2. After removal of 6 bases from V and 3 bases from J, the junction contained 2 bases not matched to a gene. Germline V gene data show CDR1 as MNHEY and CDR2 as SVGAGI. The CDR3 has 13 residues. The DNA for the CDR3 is TGTGCCAGCAGGCGGGGGGAGACAGATACGCAGTATTTT. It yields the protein CASRRGETDTQYF.

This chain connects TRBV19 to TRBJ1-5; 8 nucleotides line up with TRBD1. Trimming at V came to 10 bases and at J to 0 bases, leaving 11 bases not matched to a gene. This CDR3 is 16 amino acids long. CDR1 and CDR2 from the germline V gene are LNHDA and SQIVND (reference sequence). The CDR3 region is CATKGQGVFSNQPQHF. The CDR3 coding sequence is TGTGCCACCAAAGGACAGGGCGTTTTTAGCAATCAGCCCCAGCATTTT. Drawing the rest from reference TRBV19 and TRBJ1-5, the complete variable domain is DGGITQSPKYLFRKEGQNVTLSCEQNLNHDAMYWYRQDPGQGLRLIYYSQIVNDFQKGDIAEGYSVSREKKESFPLTVTSAQKNPTAFYLCATKGQGVFSNQPQHFGDGTRLSIL.

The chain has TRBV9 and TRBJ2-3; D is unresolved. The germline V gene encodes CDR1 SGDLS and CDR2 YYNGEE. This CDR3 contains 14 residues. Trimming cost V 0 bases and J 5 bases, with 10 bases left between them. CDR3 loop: CASSVEVAGDTQYF. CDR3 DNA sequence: TGTGCCAGCAGCGTAGAAGTAGCCGGAGATACGCAGTATTTT.

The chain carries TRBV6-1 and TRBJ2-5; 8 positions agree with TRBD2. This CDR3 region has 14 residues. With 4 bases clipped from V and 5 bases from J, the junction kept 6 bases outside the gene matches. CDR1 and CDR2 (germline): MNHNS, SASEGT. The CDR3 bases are TGTGCCAGCAGTGGAGCGGGAGTGTTGGAGACCCAGTACTTC. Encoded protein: CASSGAGVLETQYF.

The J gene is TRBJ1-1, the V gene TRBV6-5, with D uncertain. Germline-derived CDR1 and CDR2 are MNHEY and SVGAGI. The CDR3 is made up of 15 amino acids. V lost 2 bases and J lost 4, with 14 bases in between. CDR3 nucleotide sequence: TGTGCCAGCAGTTACGGGAGGGTGGCGGGCACTGAAGCTTTCTTT. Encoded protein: CASSYGRVAGTEAFF.

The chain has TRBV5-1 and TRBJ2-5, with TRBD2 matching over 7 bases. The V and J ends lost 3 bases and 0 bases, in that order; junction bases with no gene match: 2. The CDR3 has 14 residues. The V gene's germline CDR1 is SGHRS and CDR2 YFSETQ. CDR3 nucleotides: TGCGCCAGCAGCTCTACTAGCGACCAAGAGACCCAGTACTTC. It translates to CASSSTSDQETQYF.

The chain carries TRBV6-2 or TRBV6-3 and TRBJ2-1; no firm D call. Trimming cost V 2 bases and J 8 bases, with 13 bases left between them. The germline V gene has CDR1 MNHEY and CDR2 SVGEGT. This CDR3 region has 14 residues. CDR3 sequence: CASSYRSQFHEQFF. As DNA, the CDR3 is TGTGCCAGCAGTTACCGGAGTCAGTTCCATGAGCAGTTCTTC.